The T cell receptor beta chain described here comes from a study of T cells after yellow fever vaccination. On the study more broadly: Preparation used SMART-Seq v4 Ultra Low Input for the low-cell-number fractions. General study results and limits: Post-booster samples contained most primary-vaccination clones (around 95% CD4, about 90% CD8). A limited proportion of clonotypes was detected within both the CD4 and CD8 compartments.

Points on this clonotype: The antigen is unknown.

They built TCR cDNA with 5'RACE template switching, a step that put in a universal primer site and UMIs. TCRdb itself ran the 5' RACE reads through MiXCR, one entry per CDR3 protein. The repertoire includes about 350,000 distinct CDR3 sequences, around 8.1% of them detected once, and 17% sits in the top ten. CDR3 size: 16 residues. V lost 0 bases to trimming and J lost 0 bases, with 12 bases between them. CDR1 and CDR2 from the germline V gene are SGHRS and YFSETQ. The origin of this receptor is a man younger than 35 who received the YFV17D yellow fever vaccine. This sample comprised PBMCs, obtained roughly seven weeks after the first yellow fever vaccination. The chain joins TRBV5-1 to TRBJ2-5, with a tentative D call TRBD2 (6 bases). CDR3 protein: CASSLAGGTYQETQYF. The CDR3 nucleotides are TGCGCCAGCAGCTTGGCCGGGGGAACGTACCAAGAGACCCAGTACTTC.